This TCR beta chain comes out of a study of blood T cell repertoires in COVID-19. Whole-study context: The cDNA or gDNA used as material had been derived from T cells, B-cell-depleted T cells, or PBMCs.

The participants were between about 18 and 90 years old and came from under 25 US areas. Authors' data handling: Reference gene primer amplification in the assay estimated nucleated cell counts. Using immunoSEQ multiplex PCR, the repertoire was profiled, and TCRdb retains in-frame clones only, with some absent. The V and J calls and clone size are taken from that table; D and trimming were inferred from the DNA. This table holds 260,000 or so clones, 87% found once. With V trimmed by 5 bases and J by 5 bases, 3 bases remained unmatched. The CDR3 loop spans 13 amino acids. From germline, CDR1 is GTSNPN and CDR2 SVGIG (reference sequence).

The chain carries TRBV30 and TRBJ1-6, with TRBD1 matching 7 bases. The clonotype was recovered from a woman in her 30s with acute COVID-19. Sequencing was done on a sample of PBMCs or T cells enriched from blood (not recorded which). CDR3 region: CAWGTADNSPLHF. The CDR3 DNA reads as TGTGCCTGGGGGACAGCAGATAATTCACCCCTCCACTTT.